This T cell receptor beta chain is drawn from a study of blood T cell repertoires in COVID-19 (TCRdb year 2020). About the investigation overall: Samples from collaborators originated in the United States, Italy and Spain and spanned both the acute and convalescent phases of COVID-19. The material from the prospective study consisted of cDNA or gDNA derived from T cells, B-cell-depleted T cells, or PBMCs. Subjects who had been exposed to COVID-19, were actively infected with it, or had recovered from it provided the deeply sampled blood TCRbeta repertoires that made up the dataset. The repertoires were released in a freely available public database intended as a resource for research on the immune response to SARS-CoV-2. Samples came from the ongoing ImmuneRACE study (first 160 participants) plus 1,254 subjects from 6 global collaborators. A de-identified subject ID, COVID-19 status, age in years and sex were almost always included in the sample metadata. Where HLA class I and class II types were available, the types were taken from metadata supplied by the sample provider, not from assay-based typing.

About this clone itself: Its specific antigen is unknown. The input lacks base qualities; no much larger clone sits a single base away.

From the germline V gene, CDR1 is ENHRY and CDR2 is SYGVKD. The CDR3 covers 13 residues, taking in both the cysteine and the phenylalanine. The sequence is cut down to CDR3 DNA, 39 bases in frame from base 1. For this chain, trimming is 6 bases at the V end and 5 bases at the J end, and the number of junction bases without a gene match is 2. The immunoSEQ Assay, a bias-controlled multiplex PCR, was used to amplify TCRbeta CDR3 regions from genomic DNA. From the authors' description of their analysis: The number of nucleated cells in each sample was estimated from the amplification of reference gene primers within the assay. To quantify the absolute abundance of each unique TCRbeta CDR3 rearrangement, sequence reads were collapsed and filtered. For each sample, productive Simpson clonality was calculated as the square root of Simpson's diversity index over productive rearrangements. TCRdb limited this immuneACCESS table to in-frame rearrangements with V and J called. A share of clones is missing; checked studies link under half to unresolved V genes, and the rest is unexplained. The D gene and trimming were derived from the DNA, and the V and J assignments and clone size from that table. In all, the sample holds about 170,000 clones, and roughly 87% of those were seen once. Roughly 1.2% of the sample is held by the ten biggest clonotypes.

Findings and caveats that apply to the study as a whole: The quantity of clinical and demographic metadata differed by source and by participant and was supplied without curation.

In the prospective study, participants were 18 to 89 years old, resided in approximately 22 geographic areas of the United States, and were enrolled through a virtual design. To assign participants to cohorts, the prospective study relied on clinical history that participants themselves reported in a screening survey and a study questionnaire. Mobile phlebotomists in the prospective study collected whole blood, serum and a nasopharyngeal or oropharyngeal swab from every participant. Over an approximately 2-month period, participants in the prospective study had the option of providing additional blood draws and questionnaires. Prospective study blood samples were shipped either frozen or at room temperature before DNA extraction.

The sequence is built from TRBV10-3 and TRBJ2-7, and 12 bases in between align with TRBD2. Source material: PBMCs or T cells enriched from blood (not recorded which). The source is a human donor with acute COVID-19. The donor label of this sample is uncertain. In nucleotides, the sequence is TGTGCCATCAGGACTAGCGGGGGCCACGAGCAGTACTTC. This is translated as CAIRTSGGHEQYF.